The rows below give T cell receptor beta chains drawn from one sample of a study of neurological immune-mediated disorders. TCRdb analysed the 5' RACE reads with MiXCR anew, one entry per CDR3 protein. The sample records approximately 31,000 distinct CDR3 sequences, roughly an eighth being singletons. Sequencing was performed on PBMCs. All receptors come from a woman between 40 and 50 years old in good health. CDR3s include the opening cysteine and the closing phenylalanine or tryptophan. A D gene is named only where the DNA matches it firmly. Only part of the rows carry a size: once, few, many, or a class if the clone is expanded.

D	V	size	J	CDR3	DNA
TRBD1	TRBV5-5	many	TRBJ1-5	CASSAGQGSQPQHF	TGTGCCAGCAGCGCCGGACAGGGTAGTCAGCCCCAGCATTTT
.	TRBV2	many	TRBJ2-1	CASRRNDNEQFF	TGTGCCAGCCGGCGTAATGACAATGAGCAGTTCTTC
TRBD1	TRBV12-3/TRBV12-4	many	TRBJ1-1	CASSLSTGGKNTEAFF	TGTGCCAGCAGTTTATCGACAGGGGGCAAGAACACTGAAGCTTTCTTT
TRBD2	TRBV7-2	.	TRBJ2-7	CANSPLAGAVTYKQYF	TGTGCCAACAGCCCTCTAGCGGGGGCTGTCACCTACAAGCAGTACTTC
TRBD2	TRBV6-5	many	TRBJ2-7	CASSWGREGYEQYF	TGTGCCAGCAGTTGGGGTCGGGAGGGCTACGAGCAGTACTTC
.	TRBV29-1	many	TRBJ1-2	CSVERQAAYGYTF	TGCAGCGTTGAGCGTCAGGCCGCTTATGGCTACACCTTC
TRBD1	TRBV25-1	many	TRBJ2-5	CASSDVRQGETQYF	TGTGCCAGCAGTGACGTACGACAGGGAGAGACCCAGTACTTC
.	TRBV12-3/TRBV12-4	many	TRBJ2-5	CASRLGETQYF	TGTGCCAGCCGACTGGGGGAGACCCAGTACTTC
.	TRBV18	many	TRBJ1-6	CASSPDGNSPLHF	TGTGCCAGCTCACCTGACGGCAATTCACCCCTCCACTTT
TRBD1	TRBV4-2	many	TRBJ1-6	CASSQEGTGVPPLHF	TGTGCCAGCAGCCAAGAAGGGACAGGGGTTCCACCCCTCCACTTT
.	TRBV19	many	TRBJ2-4	CASSIPNRDDIQYF	TGTGCCAGTAGTATTCCCAACAGGGATGACATTCAGTACTTC
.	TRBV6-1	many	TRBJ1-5	CASLGREGNQPQHF	TGTGCCAGCCTCGGACGGGAGGGCAATCAGCCCCAGCATTTT
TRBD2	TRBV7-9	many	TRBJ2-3	CASSPGPSGANDNTQYF	TGTGCCAGCAGCCCAGGCCCTAGCGGGGCAAATGACAATACGCAGTATTTT
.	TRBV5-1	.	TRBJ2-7	CASSWGEEGTYEQYF	TGCGCCAGCAGCTGGGGTGAGGAAGGGACCTACGAGCAGTACTTC
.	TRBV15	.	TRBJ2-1	CATATAVFVYNEQFF	TGTGCCACCGCAACAGCCGTATTCGTCTACAATGAGCAGTTCTTC
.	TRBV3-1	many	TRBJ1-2	CASRSASGYTF	TGTGCCAGCAGGTCCGCATCTGGCTACACCTTC
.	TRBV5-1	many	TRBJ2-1	CASSIRYEQFF	TGCGCCAGCAGCATTAGGTATGAGCAGTTCTTC
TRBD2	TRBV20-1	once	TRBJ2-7	CSAGTSGGYEQYF	TGCAGTGCGGGGACTAGCGGGGGGTACGAGCAGTACTTC
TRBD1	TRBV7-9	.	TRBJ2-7	CASSAALGTGRYEQYF	TGTGCCAGCAGCGCAGCCCTCGGGACAGGGCGCTACGAGCAGTACTTC
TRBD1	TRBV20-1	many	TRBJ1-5	CSAGQGASGNQPQHF	TGCAGTGCGGGACAGGGGGCATCGGGTAATCAGCCCCAGCATTTT
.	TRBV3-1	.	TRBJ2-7	CASSHLSGNEQYF	TGTGCCAGCAGCCACTTATCTGGGAACGAGCAGTACTTC
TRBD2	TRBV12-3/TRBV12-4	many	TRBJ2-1	CASSSPGLAAYNEQFF	TGTGCCAGCAGTTCCCCGGGACTAGCGGCCTACAATGAGCAGTTCTTC
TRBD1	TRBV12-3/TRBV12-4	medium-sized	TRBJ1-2	CASSTGVGGYTF	TGTGCCAGCAGTACAGGGGTGGGTGGCTACACCTTC
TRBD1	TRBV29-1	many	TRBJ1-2	CSAGQGLFGYTF	TGCAGCGCCGGACAGGGGTTGTTTGGCTACACCTTC
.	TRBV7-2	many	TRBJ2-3	CASSRSSPNLDTQYF	TGTGCCAGCAGCCGCAGCTCGCCGAACTTGGATACGCAGTATTTT
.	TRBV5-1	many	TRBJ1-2	CASSPDPFSMGYTF	TGCGCCAGCAGCCCCGACCCTTTCAGTATGGGCTACACCTTC
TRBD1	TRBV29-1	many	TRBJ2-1	CSVGGTGAYNEQFF	TGCAGCGTTGGGGGGACAGGGGCCTACAATGAGCAGTTCTTC
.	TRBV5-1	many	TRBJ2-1	CASSLALSLSYNEQFF	TGCGCCAGCAGCTTGGCCCTCTCCCTCTCCTACAATGAGCAGTTCTTC
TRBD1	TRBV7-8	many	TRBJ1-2	CASSLEGRGSYGYTF	TGTGCCAGCAGCTTAGAAGGCAGGGGGTCCTATGGCTACACCTTC
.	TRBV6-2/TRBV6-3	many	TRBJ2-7	CATSGVYEQYF	TGTGCCACCTCCGGAGTCTACGAGCAGTACTTC
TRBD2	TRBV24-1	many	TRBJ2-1	CATSDTSGSNPYNEQFF	TGTGCCACCAGTGATACTAGCGGGAGCAACCCCTACAATGAGCAGTTCTTC
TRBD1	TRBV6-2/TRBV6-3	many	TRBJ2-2	CASNSGTGWIGELFF	TGTGCCAGCAATTCCGGGACAGGGTGGATCGGGGAGCTGTTTTTT
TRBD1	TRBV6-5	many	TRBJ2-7	CASSRTGRYEQYF	TGTGCCAGCAGTCGGACAGGGAGGTACGAGCAGTACTTC
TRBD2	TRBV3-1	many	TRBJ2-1	CASSPLAGGYNEQFF	TGTGCCAGCAGCCCCTTAGCGGGAGGTTACAATGAGCAGTTCTTC
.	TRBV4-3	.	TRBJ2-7	CASSQEAGQLYEQYF	TGCGCCAGCAGCCAAGAGGCGGGACAACTCTACGAGCAGTACTTC
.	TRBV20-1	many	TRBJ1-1	CSATPKKEVTLGEAFF	TGCAGTGCTACCCCGAAGAAGGAGGTCACTCTCGGGGAAGCTTTCTTT
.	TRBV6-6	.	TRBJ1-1	CASSDPMNTEAFF	TGTGCCAGCAGCGATCCCATGAACACTGAAGCTTTCTTT
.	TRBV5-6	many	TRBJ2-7	CASRGNTYEQYF	TGTGCCAGCAGGGGGAATACCTACGAGCAGTACTTC
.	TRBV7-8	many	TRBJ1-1	CASSPRWNTEAFF	TGTGCCAGCAGCCCTCGGTGGAACACTGAAGCTTTCTTT
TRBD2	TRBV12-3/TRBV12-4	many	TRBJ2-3	CASSLDLAGGTDTQYF	TGTGCCAGCAGTTTAGACCTAGCGGGAGGCACAGATACGCAGTATTTT
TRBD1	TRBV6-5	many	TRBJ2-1	CATRTGPYNEQFF	TGTGCCACACGGACAGGGCCCTACAATGAGCAGTTCTTC
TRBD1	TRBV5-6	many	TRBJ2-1	CASSSPGQGVNEQFF	TGTGCCAGCAGTTCTCCGGGACAGGGGGTAAATGAGCAGTTCTTC
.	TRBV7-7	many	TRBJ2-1	CASSVGGLGGHNEQFF	TGTGCTAGCAGCGTGGGGGGACTGGGGGGACATAATGAGCAGTTCTTC
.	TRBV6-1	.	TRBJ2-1	CARSYNEQFF	TGTGCCAGATCCTACAATGAGCAGTTCTTC
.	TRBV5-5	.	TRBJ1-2	CASSLISGGYTF	TGTGCCAGCAGCTTGATTTCAGGTGGCTACACCTTC
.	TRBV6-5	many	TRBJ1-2	CASSPRAGADGYTF	TGTGCCAGCAGCCCCCGGGCAGGGGCGGATGGCTACACCTTC
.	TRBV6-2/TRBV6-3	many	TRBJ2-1	CASSSPDFSPSYNEQFF	TGTGCCAGCAGTTCCCCTGACTTCTCTCCCTCCTACAATGAGCAGTTCTTC
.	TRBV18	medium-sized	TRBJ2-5	CASSPQIFQETQYF	TGTGCCAGCTCACCTCAGATATTCCAAGAGACCCAGTACTTC
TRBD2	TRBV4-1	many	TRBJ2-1	CASGPASGGYNEQFF	TGCGCCAGCGGTCCCGCGAGCGGGGGGTACAATGAGCAGTTCTTC
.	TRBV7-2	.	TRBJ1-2	CASSLKSIYGYSF	TGTGCGAGCAGCTTAAAATCTATCTATGGCTACTCCTTC
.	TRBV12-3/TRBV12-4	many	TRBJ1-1	CASSLGQTMNTEAFF	TGTGCCAGCAGTTTAGGGCAGACCATGAACACTGAAGCTTTCTTT
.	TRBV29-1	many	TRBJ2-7	CSATRADSYEQYF	TGCAGCGCGACAAGGGCCGACTCCTACGAGCAGTACTTC
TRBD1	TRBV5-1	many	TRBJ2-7	CASRIRDREALGTYEQYF	TGCGCCAGCAGGATTCGGGACAGGGAAGCCCTGGGGACCTACGAGCAGTACTTC
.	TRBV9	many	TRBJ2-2	CASSVNRARTGELFF	TGTGCCAGCAGCGTAAACAGGGCGAGGACCGGGGAGCTGTTTTTT